This T cell receptor beta chain stems from a study of read filtering for tumor transcriptome and immune sequencing (dated by TCRdb to about 2020). With respect to the entire study: The cohort was composed of about 16 male and approximately 15 female patients, with a mean age of approximately 72 years and an age range of roughly 45 to 90. Under revised international staging, 8 patients fell into R-ISS I, 15 to 20 into R-ISS II and roughly 7 into R-ISS III. Whole-transcriptome libraries were prepared with the TruSeq RNA Access Library Prep Kit after DNase treatment. Per sample, about 4.05 to 11 million TCR-region mapped reads were obtained with IR-seq, compared with only 85 to 1273 with RNA-seq. Using the same bone marrow samples, the study compared TCR repertoires obtained by targeted immune repertoire sequencing with those obtained by bulk whole-transcriptome sequencing. A main aim was a read-filtering strategy for immune repertoire data, specifically whether clonotypes supported by a single read should be removed. The research as a whole found: In IR-seq, 80% to 85% of clonotypes but about 4% of total reads were represented by single-read clonotypes, whereas in RNA-seq, about 75% of clonotypes and about 40% of reads were represented by single-read clonotypes. The sorted CD138-negative fraction was a mixed bone marrow immune population, not purified T cells. Removing single-read clonotypes increased the correlation between IR-seq and RNA-seq shared clonotype proportions. Compared with RNA-seq, IR-seq captured clonotypes at much higher depth and more reliably, and a smaller IR-seq throughput was enough to identify most shared clonotypes.

The Immunoverse kit was used to build TCR libraries from about 400 ng RNA, with molecular barcoded adaptors covering alpha/delta and beta/gamma chains. TCR library preparation was performed with the same RNA that was used for transcriptome sequencing. Sequencing of the TCR libraries was done on an Illumina HiSeq 4000 with 2 x 150 cycles. In the paper's pipeline: TCR reads were aligned to human V, D, J and C references and assembled into CDR3 clonotypes with MiXCR, including quality filtering and error correction. Clonotype counts and gene usage diversity were analyzed with the tcR package in R. For inspection of raw mapping reads, RNA-seq reads were mapped by STAR aligner version 2.5.3a onto GRCh37 of the human genome. To test the effect of sequencing depth on detected clonotypes, IR-seq fastq files were randomly downsampled using Seqtk 1.3. TCRdb's own reprocessing of the public reads used fastp at Q25 and MiXCR and kept productive beta chains. Each entry is one CDR3 protein sequence, shown with its most common DNA and genes. The V and J calls here are based on TCRdb, not the publication. The sample table shows tens of thousands of distinct CDR3 sequences, and 20% to 25% are seen once. Under 20% of the sample is taken by the ten largest.

Each patient had bone marrow sampled at the time of active disease. Bone marrow mononuclear cells were isolated by Ficoll-Hypaque density gradient centrifugation. Myeloma plasma cells were removed and CD138-negative cells were obtained by negative selection following labeling with CD138 magnetic microbeads on a MACS separator. The purity of the isolated cells was checked by flow cytometry with CD138 antibodies on an Attune NxT. TRIzol reagent was used to extract total RNA, and a NanoDrop spectrophotometer was used to quantify the extracted RNA. For each patient, paired RNA-seq and IR-seq were run on the CD138-negative bone marrow sample from that patient. In its sample, this clonotype was seen many times. It lacks a known antigen. No qualities accompany the bases; no much larger clone lies one base away. The receptor was isolated from a donor at least 40 years old with multiple myeloma. Material for sequencing was a population of CD138-negative cells sorted from bone marrow. Reading the label with the study, this specimen's cell subset or site is: bone marrow mononuclear cells depleted of CD138+ plasma/myeloma cells by negative magnetic selection.

The CDR3 region: CASRLSGEGNIQYF. At the DNA level, the sequence is TGTGCCAGCAGGCTAAGCGGGGAGGGAAACATTCAGTACTTC. The chain links TRBV3-1 with TRBJ2-4; TRBD2 fits 7 bases in the junction. The CDR1 and CDR2 encoded by the germline V gene (reference sequence) are LGHDT and YNNKEL. From its cysteine to its phenylalanine, the CDR3 spans 14 amino acids. Just CDR3 DNA is preserved here, 42 bases in frame from base 1. V is cut back by 6 bases and J by 6 bases, with 8 bases in the junction unmatched. Reference TRBV3-1 and TRBJ2-4 proteins supply the regions before and after the CDR3; the full variable domain is: DTAVSQTPKYLVTQMGNDKSIKCEQNLGHDTMYWYKQDSKKFLKIMFSYNNKELIINETVPNRFSPKSPDKAHLNLHINSLELGDSAVYFCASRLSGEGNIQYFGAGTRLSVL.